Detailed here is one TCR beta chain. Its antigen is currently not known. Base qualities are not at hand, and no much larger clone is one base apart. Separate amplification of TCR alpha and beta chain libraries was performed from the second PCR step onward. Donor CMV status was determined by IFNgamma production from CD4+ T cells after overnight stimulation of fresh PBMCs with CMV viral lysate. CD4 T cells were positively selected using Miltenyi beads, after which CD8 T cells were positively selected from the CD4-negative fraction. After staining for CD3, CD4, CD8, CD45RA, CD27 and a live/dead dye, cells were sorted on a BD Aria II into four subsets based on CD45RA and CD27. A few healthy volunteers provided blood, and each donor's sample was split into CD4 and CD8 T cells and then further divided into four differentiation subsets. Around 120 ml of peripheral blood was collected from each donor, and PBMC were isolated from the blood using Ficoll-Paque PLUS density-gradient centrifugation. After sorting, cells were lysed in RLT buffer, RNA was extracted using a Qiagen RNeasy kit, and the extracted RNA was stored at -80 degrees C.

The sample is drawn from a study of naive and memory T cell subsets (dated by TCRdb to the late 2010s). Study-wide context: An open-source, UMI-based TCR alpha and beta sequencing pipeline was applied to sorted naive and memory peripheral blood T cell subsets. RNA was DNase-treated and reverse transcribed with TCR constant-region primers, mostly using SuperScript III. The results of the functional CMV T cell responses matched the IgG serology results in every case. Summary of the overall study and its limitations: RNA-based TCR counts may be influenced by expression changes linked to T cell activation and differentiation. Single alpha or beta chain sequences, rather than paired alpha/beta receptors, were used to define clonotypes. The repertoire findings for the naive and memory subsets could not be validated against a ground truth because none was available. After error correction, only a single occurrence was seen for over 90% of naive TCR sequences, so much steeper abundance distributions were produced than in memory subsets. TCR abundance followed a power law with an exponent that was different for naive and memory subsets but consistent across the three individuals. Gini index rose and Shannon and inverse Simpson diversity fell from naive through CM, EM and EMRA in both CD4 and CD8 cells.

Library preparation employed UMI-ligation and nested PCR. An equimolar mix of two oligonucleotides covering both TRBC1 and TRBC2 was used as the beta constant-region primer. A single-stranded oligonucleotide bearing the SP2 primer plus a 12-nucleotide UMI was ligated onto the 3' end of the cDNA by T4 RNA ligase 1. Four rounds of PCR were used to amplify ligated cDNA, with nested alpha and beta constant-region primers being used together with the SP2 primer. The ligation reaction was incubated at 16°C for about 18-25 hours. To avoid over-amplification, PCR2 was usually performed as a SYBR Green qPCR and halted once a predetermined threshold was reached. All purifications after the first were performed with Agencourt AMPure XP magnetic beads. Libraries were quantified by Qubit and checked on a TapeStation, with a main peak expected near 650 bp. The pooled libraries were sequenced on an Illumina MiSeq using v2 2x251 paired-end kits, which usually yielded roughly 0.85-2.1 million reads per sample. Each sample library was pooled at around 4 nM, and roughly 4.5-7% PhiX was included to improve cluster recognition. The original methods were these. Decombinator assigned V and J genes to Demultiplexor-processed FASTQ reads by tag matching, allowing a single base-pair mismatch. Collapsinator relied on UMIs to fix sequencing errors as well as frequency errors caused by PCR heterogeneity. CDR3Translator translated TCRs and extracted CDR3s from the conserved cysteine to the FGXG phenylalanine, flagging non-productive sequences. Gini, Shannon entropy and inverse Simpson indices were calculated on repertoires that had been subsampled to equal numbers of UMI-defined TCRs. Clonotype abundance distributions were fitted to a power law by maximum likelihood within the linear range. For one naive CD8 sample, the pipeline and MIGEC produced similar UMI counts, unique TCR numbers and clonal distributions. Repertoires were searched for around 7,300 CMV-associated CDR3 sequences compiled from VDJdb and a published dataset. TCRdb ran its own pipeline on the public reads, namely fastp trimming at Q25 and MiXCR clone calling, and kept in-frame beta chains. A single entry per CDR3 protein holds the most common genes and DNA from its merged rows. These V and J calls originate from TCRdb's pipeline instead of the authors' own analysis. This sample lists about 85,000 distinct CDR3 sequences; 10% to 15% were detected once. 0.9% to 1% of the sample comes from the top ten.

Compared with germline, V lacks 1 base and J lacks 2 bases; bases without a gene match: 17. The germline V gene sets CDR1 to SGHVS and CDR2 to FNYEAQ. The CDR3 starts with the cysteine, ends with the phenylalanine, and has 20 residues. Of the read, only the CDR3 DNA is kept; its 60 bases are in frame from base 1. The specimen was central memory CD4+ T cells from blood. The cell subset or site label, read with the paper, signifies: central memory, CD45RA- CD27+. The V gene is TRBV7-6 and the J gene is TRBJ2-1, with TRBD2 matching 7 junction bases. The TCR originated in a human donor in good health. In nucleotide form, the sequence is TGTGCCAGCAGCTTAGTGGTGGGAGGGCCTTCACAAAGGACCTACAATGAGCAGTTCTTC. Its translation reads: CASSLVVGGPSQRTYNEQFF.